This entry describes one T cell receptor (beta chain). Ten or more counts support this clone. It lacks a known antigen. Base quality data are lacking; no much larger clone is found one base away. This entry belongs to a study of blood T cell repertoires in COVID-19 (TCRdb year 2020). Concerning the study at large: Samples covering the acute and convalescent phases of COVID-19 were provided by collaborators in the United States, Italy and Spain. A de-identified subject ID, COVID-19 status, age in years and sex were almost always included in the sample metadata. Deeply sampled blood TCRbeta repertoires from subjects exposed to, actively infected with, or recovered from COVID-19 were included in the dataset. The material from the prospective study consisted of cDNA or gDNA derived from T cells, B-cell-depleted T cells, or PBMCs. HLA class I and class II types, where available, came from metadata supplied by the sample provider rather than from assay-based typing. Samples came from the ongoing ImmuneRACE study (first 160 participants) plus 1,254 subjects from 6 global collaborators. The repertoires were made available in a free public database intended to serve as a resource for research on the immune response to SARS-CoV-2. Results and caveats for the whole study, not just this receptor: The quantity of clinical and demographic metadata differed by source and by participant and was supplied without curation.

TCRbeta CDR3 regions were amplified from genomic DNA by means of the immunoSEQ Assay, a bias-controlled multiplex PCR. The original pipeline was this. Nucleated cell counts per sample were estimated from amplification of reference gene primers within the assay. To quantify the absolute abundance of each unique TCRbeta CDR3 rearrangement, sequence reads were collapsed and filtered. For each sample, productive Simpson clonality was calculated by taking the square root of Simpson's diversity index across productive rearrangements. Not all clones reach the TCRdb copy of this immuneACCESS table, which keeps in-frame sequences only. Checked studies attribute under half of the gap to unresolved V genes and leave the rest unexplained. V and J calls and clone size follow that table, whereas D and trimming were derived from the DNA. In all, the sample holds roughly 130,000 clones, and over 60% of those were seen once. The ten biggest clones cover less than 15% of the sample.

Each collaborating institution followed its own protocols to collect whole blood in K2EDTA tubes. Collaborator samples were shipped for TCRbeta analysis as frozen whole blood, isolated PBMCs, or DNA extracted from either sample type. V has 11 bases trimmed and J has 4 bases trimmed; junction bases matching no gene number 4. The CDR3 runs 11 residues from the cysteine to the phenylalanine. The kept DNA is CDR3 alone, 33 bases in frame from the first base. For CDR1 and CDR2, the germline V gene lists SGHAT and FQNNGV. The sequencing input was peripheral blood. The source is a man of 80 years or more with acute or convalescent COVID-19. The chain employs TRBV11-2 and TRBJ1-1; 7 middle bases align to TRBD1. The DNA is TGTGCCGGCCACAGGGGCACTGAAGCTTTCTTT. This codes for CAGHRGTEAFF.